This T cell receptor beta chain appears in the sequencing data of a study of shared clonotypes between healthy human individuals. Trimming left V 9 bases short and J 2 bases short, with 13 bases between. Germline V CDR1 and CDR2: KGHSH, LQKENI. The CDR3 consists of 13 residues. TCRdb's table, derived via immunoSEQ multiplex PCR, lists solely in-frame clones and lacks some. The data hold 2 million to 3 million clones, with roughly 93% observed a single time. The sequence came from a young man in good health. Some clones in this sample may be carry-over from other donors' samples. Material for sequencing was naive CD4+ T cells from PBMCs. Subset specified: CD45RA+ positively selected. V is TRBV18 and J is TRBJ1-1; D is uncertain. CDR3 in amino acids: CASHKRGNTEAFF. The CDR3 DNA follows: TGTGCCAGTCATAAGCGGGGAAACACTGAAGCTTTCTTT.